The rows below give T cell receptor beta chains drawn from one sample of a study of shared clonotypes between healthy human individuals. Libraries were prepared by immunoSEQ multiplex PCR; TCRdb keeps only in-frame clonotypes and omits some of them. Seen here are under 850,000 clones, over 60% observed once, and the top ten hold around 1.8%. Material: memory CD4+ T cells sorted from blood. These receptors were taken from a woman in her twenties or thirties in good health. Both conserved end residues are part of each CDR3.

v_gene	j_gene	CDR3aa
TRBV5-4	TRBJ2-1	CASSLMAGADNEQFF
TRBV2	TRBJ1-1	CASRRAGSPNTEAFF
TRBV7-9	TRBJ1-1	CASSPLLGRTEAFF
TRBV5-6	TRBJ2-2	CASSLLLDNTGELFF
TRBV5-6	TRBJ1-1	CASRSGQVGTEAFF
TRBV18	TRBJ1-3	CASSPKTGGSSGNTIYF
TRBV6-1	TRBJ2-5	CASSEALAKETQYF
TRBV18	TRBJ1-1	CASGPGTELGTEAFF
TRBV11-2	TRBJ2-1	CASSLVKYNEQFF
TRBV18	TRBJ2-3	CASSSLGTGAHTDTQYF
TRBV5-1	TRBJ2-5	CASSFVGLQETQYF
TRBV7-2	TRBJ1-2	CASSLLGGNYGYTF
TRBV28	TRBJ1-5	CASAGRATQPQHF
TRBV7-9	TRBJ2-7	CASSFPTARGGAYEQYF
TRBV7-8	TRBJ2-2	CASSFPPVGNTGELFF
TRBV6-5	TRBJ1-1	CASSSGTGGTEAFF
TRBV7-9	-	CASSLGTSSYEQYF
TRBV7-2	TRBJ2-7	CASSPTSGRAQEQYF
TRBV6-6	TRBJ2-3	CASRGLAGYTDTQYF
TRBV29-1	TRBJ1-1	CSVVSWKNTEAFF
TRBV10-3	TRBJ1-5	CAISEGGGQPQHF
TRBV5-1	TRBJ2-2	CASSLYRASNTGELFF
TRBV27	TRBJ2-5	CASSRGLAGAVETQYF
TRBV2	TRBJ1-4	CASRGQANEKLFF
TRBV5-4	TRBJ1-2	CASSPTANYGYTF
TRBV5-1	TRBJ2-1	CASSTTLAARSYNEQFF
TRBV29-1	TRBJ2-7	CSVRTGETYEQYF
TRBV6-5	TRBJ2-2	CASSYASGSTGELFF
TRBV7-8	TRBJ2-2	CASSPRGTGNTGELFF
TRBV27	TRBJ1-2	CASSASGTEYGYTF
TRBV4-2	TRBJ2-7	CASSPQLAGRSYEQYF
TRBV18	TRBJ2-7	CASSTGTKGYEQYF
TRBV5-4	TRBJ1-4	CASSFGTVEEKLFF
TRBV4-1	TRBJ2-1	CASSPDRPVSRDWHRGEQFF
TRBV5-1	TRBJ2-7	CASSAATGTYEQYF
TRBV5-1	TRBJ1-1	CASSPRGLNTEAFF
TRBV4-1	TRBJ2-2	CASSQPRLAVANTGELFF
TRBV19	TRBJ1-1	CASSIADPVRRGAFF
TRBV27	TRBJ2-3	CASSRVSWRGTDTQYF
TRBV28	TRBJ2-2	CASSLMARSNTGELFF
TRBV4-1	TRBJ1-5	CASSPREGRPQHF
TRBV10-2	TRBJ1-1	CASSVNRLMNTEAFF
TRBV7-9	TRBJ2-5	CASSLGADFQETQYF
TRBV14	TRBJ2-7	CASSQDFAGEQYF
TRBV19	TRBJ1-4	CASSFPGTGAEKLFF
TRBV13	TRBJ2-7	CASSPPSSYEQYF
TRBV5-5	TRBJ2-5	CASSLRERQTQYF
TRBV5-1	TRBJ2-1	CASSKDSSSYNEQFF
TRBV25-1	TRBJ1-3	CASSVQSGNTIYF
TRBV5-5	TRBJ1-4	CASSWTGLNEKLFF
TRBV27	TRBJ2-1	CASRILAGGVNEQFF
TRBV5-1	TRBJ2-7	CASSLGHLKEQYF
TRBV5-6	TRBJ2-1	CASSLVLASWDNEQFF
TRBV7-6	TRBJ1-3	CASSPMGDRTSGNTIYF
TRBV4-1	TRBJ1-2	CASSQDRAGGDYGYTF